The subject of this entry is one TCR beta chain. The data were produced by immunoSEQ multiplex PCR, yet TCRdb's version contains in-frame clones alone and is incomplete. The data contain 150,000 to 200,000 clones, 91% of them singletons. This sample is drawn from a study of control samples from healthy donors and cancer patients. The V end was cut by 3 bases, the J end by 4 bases, with 15 bases between. The germline V gene encodes CDR1 SNHLY and CDR2 FYNNEI. This CDR3 contains 16 residues. The sequenced sample was blood. The TCR was taken from a woman aged 40 to 50 in good health. The rearrangement uses TRBV2 and TRBJ2-2; TRBD2 might be the D (6 bases). In DNA, the CDR3 is TGTGCCAGCAGTGAGATCGGGGGTGGGATCACCGGGGAGCTGTTTTTT. It specifies CASSEIGGGITGELFF.